Below, one TCR beta chain is given with its context. The antigen is undetermined. This sample stems from a study of monozygotic twins with inflammatory bowel disease. From its re-call of the 5' RACE reads, TCRdb lists each CDR3 protein once, without DNA. Here the sample table reports over 200,000 distinct CDR3 sequences. Study results and caveats: Diversity of TCRbeta measured by inverse Simpson was lower in IBD patients than in healthy co-twins.

The receptor was isolated from a human donor with ulcerative colitis or Crohn's disease, or a healthy co-twin of an affected twin (not recorded which). Sequencing input: blood.

The CDR3 sequence: CAISDGSTDTQYF. The chain combines TRBV10-3 with TRBJ2-3. CDR1 is ENHRY and CDR2 is SYGVKD in the germline V gene. The CDR3 is 13 residues long.